The 18 T cell receptor beta chains presented below share a single source sample, sequenced in a study of T cells in Graves' hyperthyroidism and ophthalmopathy. Authors of the study amplified TCR beta CDR3 regions from RNA transcripts. Primed by the HTBI set, a first-round RT-PCR was run on the TCR CDR3. MiXCR, applied by TCRdb to the multiplex PCR reads, yields one record per CDR3 protein. The sample comprises roughly 300,000 distinct CDR3 sequences, around 23% of which are singletons, and around 48% rests with the top ten. What was sequenced was blood. The receptor source for this set is a woman aged 50 to 60 with Graves' hyperthyroidism.

This clonotype was seen repeatedly, ten times or more. The genes are TRBV11-3 and TRBJ2-2, with unresolved D. Trimming removed 0 bases from V and 5 bases from J, with 4 bases in between. Germline loops: CDR1 SGHNT, CDR2 YENEEA. The CDR3 spans 13 residues. As DNA, the CDR3 is TGTGCCAGCAGCTTAGACGGGACCGGGGAGCTGTTTTTT. It is translated as CASSLDGTGELFF.

The rearrangement joins TRBV5-8 to TRBJ2-1; D gene uncertain. The germline V gene encodes CDR1 SGHTS and CDR2 YDEGEE. This CDR3 has 12 amino acids. Trimming cost V 2 bases and J 8 bases, with 8 bases left between them. CDR3 sequence (DNA): TGTGCCAGCAGCTTCTATCGTCATGAGCAGTTCTTC. Amino acids: CASSFYRHEQFF.

This clonotype was seen repeatedly, ten times or more. This chain uses TRBV20-1 with TRBJ1-1; D possibly corresponds to TRBD1 (6 bases). Germline-derived CDR1 and CDR2 are DFQATT and SNEGSKA (reference sequence). CDR3 length: 12 amino acids. V lost 6 bases and J 1 base, leaving 9 bases between the germline ends. Written as DNA, the CDR3 is TGCAGTGCCAAGGGGGGGAACACTGAAGCTTTCTTT. Residues: CSAKGGNTEAFF.

This clonotype was found many times. The chain joins TRBV20-1 to TRBJ2-1; 8 bases match TRBD2. V shed 8 bases, J shed 6 bases, and the junction held 9 bases outside the gene matches. This CDR3 spans 13 amino acids. The germline CDR1 and CDR2 sequences are DFQATT and SNEGSKA (reference sequence). The DNA of the CDR3 is TGCAGTAGCACTAGCGGCAATTTCAATGAGCAGTTCTTC. The encoded protein is CSSTSGNFNEQFF.

This clonotype was seen repeatedly, ten times or more. The CDR3 DNA reads as TGTGCCAGCAGTTTATGGACAGGTAGAACTAGCACAGATACGCAGTATTTT. As protein: CASSLWTGRTSTDTQYF. The chain has TRBV28 and TRBJ2-3, with D possibly being TRBD1 (6 bases). The CDR3 length is 17 residues. With 0 bases removed from V and 0 bases from J, the gap between germline ends came to 13 bases. In germline, CDR1 is MDHEN, CDR2 SYDVKM.

This rearrangement joins TRBV7-2 to TRBJ2-1, with D tentatively TRBD2 (7 bases). This CDR3 contains 16 residues. CDR1 is SGHTA, CDR2 FQGNSA, per germline. The ends were cut back, 6 bases at V and 4 bases at J, with 19 bases in the middle. This CDR3 is CASSFTGGRGYNEQFF. CDR3 in DNA: TGTGCCAGCAGTTTTACGGGGGGCCGCGGTTACAATGAGCAGTTCTTC.

This chain connects TRBV9 to TRBJ2-4; D might be TRBD1 or TRBD2, each matching 5 bases. Trimming cost V 4 bases and J 10 bases, with 27 bases left between them. CDR1 SGDLS and CDR2 YYNGEE come from the germline V gene. This CDR3 region has 17 residues. The CDR3 reads CASSPVGVDAPIAIQYF. For the CDR3, the DNA is TGTGCCAGCAGCCCCGTGGGGGTGGACGCCCCGATAGCTATTCAGTACTTC.

This clonotype has a count of ten or more. The rearrangement joins TRBV6-1 to TRBJ1-5; D is perhaps TRBD1 (5 bases). Germline V gene data show CDR1 as MNHNS and CDR2 as SASEGT. CDR3 size: 14 residues. Trimming pared 8 bases from V and 0 bases from J, leaving 11 bases between. The CDR3 DNA reads as TGTGCCAGCGTTGGGGGGGGTAGCAATCAGCCCCAGCATTTT. It yields the protein CASVGGGSNQPQHF.

Many counts were recorded for this clonotype. The rearrangement links TRBV10-3 to TRBJ2-7; D uncertain. V lost 0 bases to trimming and J lost 6 bases, with 21 bases between them. The germline gives CDR1 ENHRY, CDR2 SYGVKD. This CDR3 comprises 17 residues. The CDR3 here is CAISESTLGRSNGEQYF. The DNA for the CDR3 is TGTGCCATCAGTGAGTCGACTCTCGGGCGTTCGAACGGCGAGCAGTACTTC.

This clonotype was seen ten or more times. The V gene is TRBV28, the J gene TRBJ2-1, with 15 bases identical to TRBD2. Trimming cost V 2 bases and J 9 bases; bases outside gene matches: 8. The germline V gene has CDR1 MDHEN and CDR2 SYDVKM. CDR3 length: 17 amino acids. The CDR3 sequence is CASSLTQGLAGGGEQFF. The CDR3 region has the DNA TGTGCCAGCAGTTTAACCCAAGGACTAGCGGGAGGGGGTGAGCAGTTCTTC.

This clonotype was counted ten times or more. V is TRBV7-9 and J is TRBJ1-4; D uncertain. Germline-derived CDR1 and CDR2 are SEHNR and FQNEAQ (reference sequence). This CDR3 spans 16 amino acids. Trimming pared 0 bases from V and 7 bases from J, leaving 15 bases between. The CDR3: CASSLASHGGSEKLFF. CDR3 nucleotide sequence: TGTGCCAGCAGCTTAGCTAGCCATGGCGGGAGTGAAAAACTGTTTTTT.

The CDR3 reads CASRSPAGDSYEQYF. Here the CDR3 DNA reads TGTGCCAGCAGATCCCCGGCAGGGGACTCCTACGAGCAGTACTTC. The chain uses TRBV27 and TRBJ2-7; possibly TRBD1 for D (6 bases). Per germline, CDR1 MNHEY and CDR2 SMNVEV (reference sequence). V gave up 6 bases and J gave up 0 bases, with 15 bases separating them. The CDR3 length is 15 residues.

J is TRBJ2-2 and V is TRBV10-3; D perhaps matches TRBD2 (6 bases). Trimming removed 2 bases at V and 0 bases at J, with 7 bases between. The CDR3 consists of 15 residues. The germline V gene encodes CDR1 ENHRY and CDR2 SYGVKD. The CDR3 nucleotides are TGTGCCATCAGTGAGGGCGGGGCGAACACCGGGGAGCTGTTTTTT. It codes for CAISEGGANTGELFF.

This rearrangement joins TRBV6-2 or TRBV6-3 to TRBJ2-7; 12 bases are shared with TRBD1. The CDR3 loop spans 15 amino acids. V was clipped by 6 bases and J by 4 bases; unmatched bases: 7. Germline values: CDR1 MNHEY, CDR2 SVGEGT. The CDR3 region has the DNA TGTGCCAGCAGCCGGGGGACAGGGGGCGGTTACGAGCAGTACTTC. This sequence encodes CASSRGTGGGYEQYF.

This clonotype was observed many times. The chain carries TRBV27 and TRBJ1-5; a possible D gene is TRBD1 (5 bases). CDR1 and CDR2 from the germline V gene are MNHEY and SMNVEV (reference sequence). The ends were cut back, 7 bases at V and 3 bases at J, with 10 bases in the middle. This CDR3 is built from 13 residues. The CDR3 coding sequence is TGTGCCAGCACGGGAGGGGCCAATCAGCCCCAGCATTTT. Protein: CASTGGANQPQHF.

The chain has TRBV6-1 and TRBJ1-5; D might be TRBD1 (6 bases). Germline CDR1 is MNHNS and CDR2 is SASEGT. Trimming stripped 7 bases from V and 3 bases from J, with 13 bases between. This CDR3 region has 14 residues. In nucleotides, the CDR3 is TGTGCCAGCATCAAGGGGGGGGTCAATCAGCCCCAGCATTTT. Amino acids: CASIKGGVNQPQHF.

This sequence joins TRBV27 and TRBJ2-1; weak D call: TRBD2 (5 bases). Trimming shortened V by 6 bases and J by 4 bases, and 13 bases separated the two germline ends. This CDR3 comprises 14 residues. Germline loops: CDR1 MNHEY, CDR2 SMNVEV (reference sequence). In DNA form, the CDR3 reads TGTGCCAGCAGCACCGACGGGGTTTACAATGAGCAGTTCTTC. Encoded protein: CASSTDGVYNEQFF.

This clonotype was counted at least ten times. CDR3 sequence (DNA): TGCAGTGCTAGAAGGGACTCCCCCGGCACCGGGGAGCTGTTTTTT. Amino acids: CSARRDSPGTGELFF. The chain couples TRBV20-1 to TRBJ2-2; D might be TRBD2 (6 bases). Germline loops: CDR1 DFQATT, CDR2 SNEGSKA (reference sequence). The CDR3 is 15 amino acids. Trimming took off 2 bases at V and 4 bases at J, with 14 bases between the two ends.